Below are 10 T cell receptor beta chains sequenced from a single sample in a study of OX40 agonist ivuxolimab in advanced cancers. The method was immunoSEQ multiplex PCR; TCRdb's version includes in-frame clones alone and lacks a portion of them. The data contain about 62,000 clones, 85% of them seen just once; the ten biggest clones take up 3.5% to 4%. The starting material was CD4+ or CD8+ T cells sorted from blood, obtained in a trial of the OX40 agonist ivuxolimab. The source is an adult with an advanced solid tumor such as melanoma, head and neck, liver or kidney cancer.

The chain joins TRBV6-6 to TRBJ1-6; the D gene is possibly TRBD1 (6 bases). Germline lookup yields CDR1 MNHNY and CDR2 SVGAGI (reference sequence). V shed 0 bases and J shed 10 bases, with 13 bases lying between them. The CDR3 extends over 15 amino acids. The CDR3 coding sequence is TGTGCCAGCAGTTACTCAGGGGGGTTTGGATCACCCCTCCACTTT. Protein sequence: CASSYSGGFGSPLHF.

The chain carries TRBV29-1 and TRBJ2-4, with 9 bases lining up with TRBD1. The CDR3 is 12 amino acids. The trim removed 3 bases at V and 7 bases at J, leaving 1 base unmatched. CDR1 SQVTM and CDR2 ANQGSEA come from the germline V gene. The DNA for the CDR3 is TGCAGCGTTGAGGGGACAGGGAACATTCAGTACTTC. As protein: CSVEGTGNIQYF. Complete variable domain (other parts from reference TRBV29-1 and TRBJ2-4): SAVISQKPSRDICQRGTSLTIQCQVDSQVTMMFWYRQQPGQSLTLIATANQGSEATYESGFVIDKFPISRPNLTFSTLTVSNMSPEDSSIYLCSVEGTGNIQYFGAGTRLSVL.

J is TRBJ2-3 and V is TRBV30, with 7 bases aligning to TRBD1. The CDR3 totals 13 residues. The germline V gene has CDR1 GTSNPN and CDR2 SVGIG (reference sequence). V was clipped by 5 bases and J by 2 bases; unmatched bases: 4. This CDR3 is CAWAGGLTDTQYF. The CDR3 region has the DNA TGTGCCTGGGCAGGGGGTCTCACAGATACGCAGTATTTT.

The chain carries TRBV10-3 and TRBJ2-2; possibly TRBD1 for D (6 bases). CDR1 ENHRY and CDR2 SYGVKD come from the germline V gene. Trimming removed 4 bases from V and 1 base from J, with 7 bases in between. This CDR3 contains 14 residues. This CDR3 is CAISGGQNTGELFF. The DNA of the CDR3 is TGTGCCATCAGTGGGGGACAGAACACCGGGGAGCTGTTTTTT.

This chain joins TRBV20-1 and TRBJ2-3; D is uncertain. The CDR3 contains 11 residues. CDR1 and CDR2 from the germline V gene are DFQATT and SNEGSKA (reference sequence). Trimming pared 6 bases from V and 8 bases from J, leaving 12 bases between. The CDR3 loop is CSAESRSTQYF. CDR3 DNA: TGCAGTGCGGAAAGTAGGAGTACGCAGTATTTT.

This chain connects TRBV19 to TRBJ1-3; D uncertain. Trimming took off 10 bases at V and 0 bases at J, with 16 bases between the two ends. The CDR3 totals 15 residues. Germline V lookup: CDR1 LNHDA, CDR2 SQIVND (reference sequence). The CDR3 coding sequence is TGTGCCACCGGGAAAGGACGGAGCTCTGGAAACACCATATATTTT. This sequence encodes CATGKGRSSGNTIYF.

About this clone itself: A junction end diverges from the germline sequence, so it may reflect a read error. This chain links TRBV7-7 with TRBJ2-7; TRBD1 aligns across 7 bases. This CDR3 comprises 14 residues. Germline CDR1 reads SSHAT; CDR2 reads FNYEAQ (reference sequence). CDR3 DNA: TGTGCTAGCAGTCGGGACAGAGTCTCCTACGAGCAGTACTTC. Translation: CASSRDRVSYEQYF.

The J gene is TRBJ2-7, the V gene TRBV19, with 10 bases that match TRBD1. The germline V gene encodes CDR1 LNHDA and CDR2 SQIVND (reference sequence). V gave up 5 bases and J gave up 3 bases; unmatched junction bases: 13. This CDR3 region has 17 residues. CDR3 nucleotide sequence: TGTGCCAGTAGTTCGAGTTACGGACAGGGGGGAAACTACGAGCAGTACTTC. Amino acids: CASSSSYGQGGNYEQYF.

The CDR3 coding sequence is TGTGCCAGCAGCCCCGCCGGACAATATGGCTACACCTTC. This encodes CASSPAGQYGYTF. The chain carries TRBV5-4 and TRBJ1-2, with D perhaps matching TRBD1 (5 bases). V was pared by 4 bases and J by 5 bases, with 12 bases between. The CDR3 spans 13 residues. The germline V gene has CDR1 SGHNT and CDR2 YYREEE (reference sequence).

A few counts support this clone. The chain uses TRBV10-3 and TRBJ1-1, with 7 bases aligning to TRBD1. Trimming at V came to 6 bases and at J to 0 bases, leaving 4 bases not matched to a gene. Germline assignment: CDR1 ENHRY and CDR2 SYGVKD. This CDR3 has 14 residues. The CDR3 loop is CAIRRQGMNTEAFF. For the CDR3, the DNA is TGTGCCATCAGGCGACAGGGCATGAACACTGAAGCTTTCTTT.